A selection of T cell receptor beta chains follows, all from one sample in a study of control samples from healthy donors and cancer patients. Data came from immunoSEQ multiplex PCR; TCRdb stores just in-frame clones and leaves some out. This repertoire shows roughly 90,000 clones, 93% found once; its top ten account for approximately 1.5%. Sequences were obtained from blood. The receptors shown here come from a woman in her 30s in good health. Each CDR3 is given with its conserved first and last residue. The D gene is left open where the match is weak. Part of the rows lack a size; the others show once, few, many or a class for expanded clones.

size,V,J,D,DNA,CDR3
.,TRBV5-1,TRBJ1-4,.,TGCGCCAGCAGCTTGGGCCAGGGCGGGATTGAAAAACTGTTTTTT,CASSLGQGGIEKLFF
.,TRBV6-6,TRBJ1-5,.,TGTGCCAGCAGTTACTCGTATACCCAGCATTTT,CASSYSYTQHF
.,TRBV2,TRBJ1-1,.,TGTGCCAGCAACGTAATGGCGGTTGAAGCTTTCTTT,CASNVMAVEAFF
once,TRBV2,TRBJ1-3,.,TGTGCCAGCAGGGATGGCCTCTCTGGAAACACCATATATTTT,CASRDGLSGNTIYF
.,TRBV5-1,TRBJ1-4,.,TGCGCCAGCAGCTTGGCCCTCAGGGAAGATGAAAAACTGTTTTTT,CASSLALREDEKLFF
.,TRBV6-5,TRBJ1-3,.,TGTGCCAGCAGTTCAGACCGCCCCCGAGACACCATATATTTT,CASSSDRPRDTIYF
.,TRBV10-1,TRBJ1-2,.,TGCGCCAGCAGTGAGTCGCGCCACATCGGCTACACCTTC,CASSESRHIGYTF
.,TRBV7-9,TRBJ1-1,.,TGTGCCAGCAGCGTAGCAGGACAGCCGAACACTGAAGCTTTCTTT,CASSVAGQPNTEAFF
.,TRBV28,TRBJ1-1,.,TGTGCCAGCAGTTTGTGGACTGAAGCTTTCTTT,CASSLWTEAFF
.,TRBV7-9,TRBJ2-1,TRBD2,TGTGCCAGCAGCTTAGCTATTACTAGCGGGGGACACAATGAGCAGTTCTTC,CASSLAITSGGHNEQFF
.,TRBV12-3/TRBV12-4,TRBJ2-2,.,TGTGCCAGCAGCCGCAGCGGCGGGGAGCTGTTTTTT,CASSRSGGELFF
once,TRBV4-1,TRBJ2-2,.,TGCGCCAGCACCTCGAACGGCGGGGTATCCGGGGAGCTGTTTTTT,CASTSNGGVSGELFF
.,TRBV6-5,TRBJ2-2,.,TGTGCCAGCAGTCCACAGGCGAGAGGGGAGCTGTTTTTT,CASSPQARGELFF
once,TRBV28,TRBJ1-6,TRBD1,TGTGCCAGCAGTGCTTTGGAGCTATCCAGGGGGCTCAATTCACCCCTCCACTTT,CASSALELSRGLNSPLHF
.,TRBV28,TRBJ2-7,.,TGTGCCAGCAGCGGGTCCTACGAGCAGTACTTC,CASSGSYEQYF
.,TRBV7-9,TRBJ1-1,.,TGTGCCAGCAGCCCGGACATTAACACTGAAGCTTTCTTT,CASSPDINTEAFF
.,TRBV6-6,TRBJ1-5,.,TGTGCCAGCCAAGGACAGAGCAATCAGCCCCAGCATTTT,CASQGQSNQPQHF
.,TRBV19,TRBJ1-2,.,TGTGCCAGTACCCGGGGCAGGGAGAGTGGCTACACCTTC,CASTRGRESGYTF
.,TRBV11-2,TRBJ2-7,.,TGTGCCAGCAGTTTCCCGGACCCCAGGAACGAGCAGTACTTC,CASSFPDPRNEQYF
.,TRBV6-2/TRBV6-3,TRBJ2-2,TRBD2,TGTGCCAGCAGTTCTTTTTGGCGGGGGGGCTCCGGGGAGCTGTTTTTT,CASSSFWRGGSGELFF
.,TRBV4-1,TRBJ2-7,TRBD2,TGCGCCAGCAGCCCTTGGGCGGGAGAGTACGAGCAGTACTTC,CASSPWAGEYEQYF
.,TRBV20-1,TRBJ2-3,TRBD2,TGCAGTGCTAGTACGGGGGGTCGCTCCCGCACAGATACGCAGTATTTT,CSASTGGRSRTDTQYF
.,TRBV10-3,TRBJ1-4,.,TGTGCCGCCAGGAGGGCAGAGAATGAAAAACTGTTTTTT,CAARRAENEKLFF
.,TRBV15,TRBJ2-1,TRBD2,TGTGCCACCAGCAGCGCCACTAGCGGGGACTACAATGAGCAGTTCTTC,CATSSATSGDYNEQFF
.,TRBV29-1,TRBJ1-2,.,TGCAGCGTTGACGAGCAAGGGAACGGCTATGGCTACACCTTC,CSVDEQGNGYGYTF
.,TRBV14,TRBJ1-1,TRBD1,TGTGCCAGCAGCCTGACAGGGGGTATGGACACTGAAGCTTTCTTT,CASSLTGGMDTEAFF
.,TRBV30,TRBJ1-2,.,TGTGCCTGGAGTGTACGCGGGTACTATGGCTACACCTTC,CAWSVRGYYGYTF
.,TRBV5-1,TRBJ2-2,.,TGCGCCAGCAGCACCGGGACCGCGGGCACCGGGGAGCTGTTTTTT,CASSTGTAGTGELFF
.,TRBV11-2,TRBJ1-1,.,TGTGCCAGCAGCTCTACAGGGTCGTGGAACACTGAAGCTTTCTTT,CASSSTGSWNTEAFF
.,TRBV7-8,TRBJ2-3,TRBD1,TGTGCCAGCAGACAGACAGGGGCTAGTACAGATACGCAGTATTTT,CASRQTGASTDTQYF
once,TRBV6-5,TRBJ2-1,.,TGTGCCAGCAACGAGCTAGCCTACAATGAGCAGTTCTTC,CASNELAYNEQFF
.,TRBV18,TRBJ1-6,.,TGTGCCAGCTCACCATCTTTCATCGGGGGGGGTTCACCCCTCCACTTT,CASSPSFIGGGSPLHF
.,TRBV11-3,TRBJ2-2,.,TGTGCCAGCAGCTTAGTAGCGAACACCGGGGAGCTGTTTTTT,CASSLVANTGELFF
.,TRBV28,TRBJ1-2,.,TGTGCCAGCAGTTTTGGGCGCCCCTATGGCTACACCTTC,CASSFGRPYGYTF
.,TRBV2,TRBJ1-5,.,TGTGCCAGCAGTGAAATCCGGGATCAGCCCCAGCATTTT,CASSEIRDQPQHF
.,TRBV2,TRBJ1-5,TRBD1,TGTGCCAGCAGCGATAAGACAGGGGGCGTTGGTCAGCCCCAGCATTTT,CASSDKTGGVGQPQHF
.,TRBV2,TRBJ1-2,.,TGTGCCAGCAGTCAAGGGACTACAGGGACCTATGGCTACACCTTC,CASSQGTTGTYGYTF